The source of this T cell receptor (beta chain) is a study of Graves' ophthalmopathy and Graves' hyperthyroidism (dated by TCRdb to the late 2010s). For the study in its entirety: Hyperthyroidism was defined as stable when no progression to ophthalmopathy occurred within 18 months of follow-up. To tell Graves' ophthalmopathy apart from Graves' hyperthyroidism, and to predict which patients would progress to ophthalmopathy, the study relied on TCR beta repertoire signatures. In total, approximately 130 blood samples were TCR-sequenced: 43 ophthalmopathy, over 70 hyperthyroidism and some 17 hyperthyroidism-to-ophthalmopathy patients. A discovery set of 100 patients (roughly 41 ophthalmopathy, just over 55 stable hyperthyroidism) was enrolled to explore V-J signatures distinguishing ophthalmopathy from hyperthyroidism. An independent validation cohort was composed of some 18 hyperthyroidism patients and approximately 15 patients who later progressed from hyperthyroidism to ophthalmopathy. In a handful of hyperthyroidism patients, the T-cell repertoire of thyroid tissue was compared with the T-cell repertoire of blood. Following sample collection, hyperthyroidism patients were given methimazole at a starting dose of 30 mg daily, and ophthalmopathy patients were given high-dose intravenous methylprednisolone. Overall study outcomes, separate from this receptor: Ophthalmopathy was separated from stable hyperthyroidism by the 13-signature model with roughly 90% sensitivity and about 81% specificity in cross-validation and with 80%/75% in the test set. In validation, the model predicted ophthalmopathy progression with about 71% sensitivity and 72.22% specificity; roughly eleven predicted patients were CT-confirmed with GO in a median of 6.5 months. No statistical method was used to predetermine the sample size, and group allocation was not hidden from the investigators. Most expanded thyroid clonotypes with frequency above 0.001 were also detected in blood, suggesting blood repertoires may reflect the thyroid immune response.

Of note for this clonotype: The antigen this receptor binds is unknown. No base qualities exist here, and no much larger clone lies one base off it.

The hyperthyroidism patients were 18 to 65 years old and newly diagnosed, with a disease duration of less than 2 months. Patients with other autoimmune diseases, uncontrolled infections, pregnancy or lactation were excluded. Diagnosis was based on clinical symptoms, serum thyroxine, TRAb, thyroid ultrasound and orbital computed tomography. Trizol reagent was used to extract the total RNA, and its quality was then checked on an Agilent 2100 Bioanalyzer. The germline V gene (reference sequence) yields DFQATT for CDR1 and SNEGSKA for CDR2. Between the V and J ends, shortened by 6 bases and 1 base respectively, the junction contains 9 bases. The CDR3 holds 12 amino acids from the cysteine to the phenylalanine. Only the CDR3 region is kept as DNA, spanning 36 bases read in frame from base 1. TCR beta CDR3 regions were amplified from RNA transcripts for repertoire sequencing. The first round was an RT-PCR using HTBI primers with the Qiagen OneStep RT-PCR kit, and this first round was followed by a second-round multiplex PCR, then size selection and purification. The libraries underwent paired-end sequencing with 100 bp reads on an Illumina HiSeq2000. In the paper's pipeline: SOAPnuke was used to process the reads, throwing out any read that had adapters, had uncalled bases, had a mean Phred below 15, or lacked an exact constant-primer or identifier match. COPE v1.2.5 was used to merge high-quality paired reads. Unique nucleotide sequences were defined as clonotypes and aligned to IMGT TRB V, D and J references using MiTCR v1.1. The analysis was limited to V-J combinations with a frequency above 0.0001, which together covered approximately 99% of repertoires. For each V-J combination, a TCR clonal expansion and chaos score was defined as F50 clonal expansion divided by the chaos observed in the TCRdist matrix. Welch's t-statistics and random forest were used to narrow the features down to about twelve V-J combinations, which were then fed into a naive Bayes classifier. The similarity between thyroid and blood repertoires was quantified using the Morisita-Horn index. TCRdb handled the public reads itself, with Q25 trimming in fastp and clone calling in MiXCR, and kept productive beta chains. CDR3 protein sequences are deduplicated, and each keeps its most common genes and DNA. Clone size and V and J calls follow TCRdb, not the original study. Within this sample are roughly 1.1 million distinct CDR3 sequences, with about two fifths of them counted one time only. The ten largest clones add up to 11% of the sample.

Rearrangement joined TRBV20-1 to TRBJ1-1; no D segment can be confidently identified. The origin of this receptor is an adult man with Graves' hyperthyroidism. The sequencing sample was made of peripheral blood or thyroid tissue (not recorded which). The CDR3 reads CSAMPGNTEAFF. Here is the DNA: TGCAGTGCCATGCCGGGGAACACTGAAGCTTTCTTT.